This T cell receptor beta chain was retrieved from a study of blood T cell repertoires in COVID-19. Study in general: Donors in the United States, Italy and Spain gave samples during acute or convalescent COVID-19. PBMCs, B-cell-depleted T cells, or T cells were the source of the cDNA or gDNA that made up the material.

Source study methods: Counts of nucleated cells, estimated from reference gene primer amplification, were obtained. Measured with immunoSEQ multiplex PCR; TCRdb has only the in-frame clones, and not every one. V and J calls and clone size are copied from that table; D and trimming were computed from the DNA. The table lists under 200,000 clones, 70% to 90% of them singletons. Germline V CDR1 and CDR2: SGHVS, FQNEAQ. J gave up 4 bases and V 10 bases, and 10 bases lay outside the gene matches. CDR3 length: 13 residues. V is TRBV7-8 and J is TRBJ2-7; 7 nucleotides agree with TRBD1. The clonotype originates from a man aged 60 to 75 with active or convalescent COVID-19. The sequenced material came from peripheral blood. The CDR3 nucleotides read TGTGCCACCGCTCCGGGACAGATATACGAGCAGTACTTC. It encodes CATAPGQIYEQYF.